The present entry profiles one TCR beta chain with its context. The target antigen is unknown. Primers: 60 Vbeta forward and 13 Jbeta reverse. Original handling: It was a later analysis that counted 83 million or so unique TCR beta chains, of which around 11 million were shared. The data were produced by immunoSEQ multiplex PCR, yet TCRdb's version contains in-frame clones alone and is incomplete. Clone size and V and J calls were adopted from that table, with D and trimming inferred from the DNA. Found here are some 60,000 clones, roughly 84% of them singletons; the top ten hold roughly 1.6%. J lost 3 bases, V lost 5 bases, and 4 bases had no gene match. This CDR3 is built from 15 residues. Germline CDR1 and CDR2: SGHVS and FQNEAQ. The data derive from a study of cytomegalovirus exposure and HLA in healthy donors. Whole-study results and caveats: Earlier analysis looked at TCR beta V segments, and most were productive about 90% or about 30% of the time. For most subjects, TCR beta sequences were reported to predict HLA-A and HLA-B alleles with accuracy.

Unrecorded immune exposures were likely, despite nominal health at sampling. The sequence was obtained from a human donor in good health. Sample: PBMCs. The chain is built from TRBV7-8 and TRBJ2-7; TRBD2 matches at 13 bases. CDR3 amino acids: CASSARLAGGYEQYF. CDR3 bases: TGTGCCAGCAGCGCGCGACTAGCGGGGGGCTACGAGCAGTACTTC.